The 19 T cell receptor beta chains listed next were all sequenced from one sample in a study of control samples from healthy donors and cancer patients. The protocol was immunoSEQ multiplex PCR, while the TCRdb copy is restricted to in-frame clones and leaves out a portion. The sample consists of 150,000 or so clones, approximately 94% of them appearing once. Sequencing input: blood. The receptors were sampled from a man younger than 30 in good health.

V usage is TRBV2 and J usage is TRBJ1-2; the D is unclear. This CDR3 has 14 residues. Trimming pared 5 bases from V and 6 bases from J, leaving 16 bases between. The germline V gene encodes CDR1 SNHLY and CDR2 FYNNEI. The CDR3 loop reads CASSPTGGGNGYTF. CDR3 DNA: TGTGCCAGCAGTCCCACCGGCGGCGGGAATGGCTACACCTTC.

This clone was found once. The CDR3 protein is CASSLAYYGYTF. The DNA of the CDR3 is TGTGCCAGCAGCTTAGCATACTATGGCTACACCTTC. The J gene is TRBJ1-2, the V gene TRBV7-2; D uncertain. The CDR3 extends over 12 amino acids. Trimming cost V 0 bases and J 3 bases, with 2 bases left between them. The germline V gene encodes CDR1 SGHTA and CDR2 FQGNSA.

V usage is TRBV12-5 and J usage is TRBJ1-2; D remains unclear. CDR1 is LGHNT, CDR2 FRNRAP, per germline. The CDR3 spans 14 residues. Trimming shortened V by 1 base and J by 8 bases, and 14 bases separated the two germline ends. CDR3 in DNA: TGTGCTAGTGGTTTGGGACGATCTTCGGAAGGCTACACCTTC. It translates to CASGLGRSSEGYTF. The full variable domain, its missing parts supplied by reference TRBV12-5 and TRBJ1-2, is DARVTQTPRHKVTEMGQEVTMRCQPILGHNTVFWYRQTMMQGLELLAYFRNRAPLDDSGMPKDRFSAEMPDATLATLKIQPSEPRDSAVYFCASGLGRSSEGYTFGSGTRLTVV.

The chain has TRBV10-3 and TRBJ1-2, with 10 bases aligning to TRBD1. V lost 4 bases to trimming and J lost 2 bases; unmatched junction nucleotides: 1. This CDR3 region has 14 residues. Germline V gene data show CDR1 as ENHRY and CDR2 as SYGVKD. The CDR3, as DNA: TGTGCCATCAGTGCGGACAGGGGGAACTATGGCTACACCTTC. It translates to CAISADRGNYGYTF.

The rearrangement links TRBV25-1 to TRBJ1-2; no clear D. The V end was cut by 7 bases, the J end by 8 bases, with 11 bases between. The CDR3 is 11 residues long. Germline CDR1 is MGHDK and CDR2 is SYGVNS. Here the CDR3 DNA reads TGTGCCAGCAACATCGGCGGGGGCTACACCTTC. It specifies CASNIGGGYTF.

V is TRBV30 and J is TRBJ2-4; TRBD2 matches 7 bases. Germline V gene data show CDR1 as GTSNPN and CDR2 as SVGIG (reference sequence). CDR3 length: 13 amino acids. With V trimmed by 0 bases and J by 9 bases, 5 bases remained unmatched. CDR3 DNA sequence: TGTGCCTGGAGTGTCCTTGGGGAGGGCATTCAGTACTTC. As protein: CAWSVLGEGIQYF.

This chain connects TRBV15 to TRBJ1-5; no firm D call. CDR1 LNHNV and CDR2 YYDKDF come from the germline V gene (reference sequence). This CDR3 has 12 residues. V dropped 0 bases and J dropped 11 bases, with 8 bases sitting between them. The CDR3 DNA reads TGTGCCACCAGCAGAGATCTGGTAGCCCAGCATTTT. Protein: CATSRDLVAQHF.

The chain joins TRBV3-1 (or the pseudogene TRBV3-2) to TRBJ2-5; D uncertain. The CDR3 totals 14 residues. Trimming cost V 1 base and J 5 bases, with 11 bases left between them. In germline, CDR1 is LGHDT, CDR2 YNNKEL (reference sequence). CDR3: CASSQGWPGETQYF. In DNA form, the CDR3 reads TGTGCCAGCAGCCAAGGGTGGCCCGGGGAGACCCAGTACTTC.

The CDR3 DNA reads as TGTGCCACCAGTGATTTACCACGGGAGGGCAGGACCGGGGAGCTGTTTTTT. This codes for CATSDLPREGRTGELFF. This chain joins TRBV24-1 and TRBJ2-2, with 8 bases that match TRBD2. There are 17 residues in the CDR3. Germline CDR1 is KGHDR and CDR2 is SFDVKD. J was trimmed by 5 bases and V by 1 base; bases with no gene match: 8.

The rearrangement joins TRBV14 to TRBJ2-7; D remains unclear. V dropped 4 bases and J dropped 4 bases, with 5 bases sitting between them. In germline, CDR1 is SGHDN, CDR2 FVKESK. The CDR3 length is 11 residues. CDR3 amino acids: CASSPGYEQYF. CDR3 in DNA: TGTGCCAGCAGCCCCGGTTACGAGCAGTACTTC.

The table lists this clone with a few counts. The chain joins TRBV10-1 to TRBJ1-2; 9 bases line up with TRBD1. V lost 4 bases to trimming and J lost 7 bases; unmatched junction nucleotides: 10. The germline V gene encodes CDR1 WNHNN and CDR2 SYGVQD (reference sequence). This CDR3 region has 15 residues. The CDR3: CASSAGQGPWGGYTF. CDR3 coding DNA: TGCGCCAGCAGTGCCGGACAGGGGCCGTGGGGTGGCTACACCTTC.

The J gene is TRBJ1-6, the V gene TRBV18, with a tentative D call TRBD1 (6 bases). The CDR3 is made up of 16 amino acids. The germline V gene encodes CDR1 KGHSH and CDR2 LQKENI. V was pared by 3 bases and J by 5 bases, with 14 bases between. The CDR3 is CASSPTGRADNSPLHF. The CDR3 coding sequence is TGTGCCAGCTCACCGACAGGTAGGGCGGATAATTCACCCCTCCACTTT.

The chain carries TRBV5-6 and TRBJ2-1; D is unresolved. The germline V gene encodes CDR1 SGHDT and CDR2 YYEEEE. This CDR3 spans 15 amino acids. Trimming shortened V by 4 bases and J by 0 bases, and 11 bases separated the two germline ends. The DNA for the CDR3 is TGTGCCAGCAGCCCGGTTTGGGGCTCCTACAATGAGCAGTTCTTC. This translates into CASSPVWGSYNEQFF.

The chain employs TRBV6-8 and TRBJ2-5; D not resolved. V lost 5 bases and J lost 5, with 15 bases in between. Germline CDR1 is MNHGY and CDR2 is SAAAGT. There are 14 residues in the CDR3. The CDR3 here is CASSPQDRAETQYF. CDR3 in DNA: TGTGCCAGCAGTCCTCAGGACCGAGCTGAGACCCAGTACTTC.

This chain connects TRBV12-3 or TRBV12-4 to TRBJ1-2; D is unresolved. This CDR3 is 13 amino acids long. With 3 bases removed from V and 12 bases from J, the gap between germline ends came to 17 bases. CDR3 nucleotide sequence: TGTGCCAGCAGTTTTTCGGGCCCTCTGGCAAACACCTTC. The encoded protein is CASSFSGPLANTF.

The chain carries TRBV4-2 and TRBJ2-3, with TRBD2 identical over 12 bases. This CDR3 is 18 amino acids long. Losses at the gene ends were 4 bases for V and 0 bases for J; bases not matched to a gene: 8. Germline V gene lookup returns CDR1 LGHNA and CDR2 YNFKEQ. The CDR3 reads CASSRGLAGLTSTDTQYF. The DNA of the CDR3 is TGTGCCAGCAGCCGTGGACTAGCGGGGTTAACTAGCACAGATACGCAGTATTTT.

This chain joins TRBV7-6 and TRBJ2-1; D is unresolved. The CDR3 length is 14 residues. Trimming shortened V by 5 bases and J by 6 bases, and 14 bases separated the two germline ends. From germline, CDR1 is SGHVS and CDR2 FNYEAQ. CDR3 amino acids: CASSPFPAGNEQFF. The CDR3 DNA reads as TGTGCCAGCAGCCCCTTCCCCGCTGGCAATGAGCAGTTCTTC.

V usage is TRBV12-3 or TRBV12-4 and J usage is TRBJ2-7; D is uncertain. The CDR3 length is 13 residues. The germline V and J ends were trimmed by 6 bases and 7 bases, with 16 bases remaining between them. CDR3 bases: TGTGCCAGCAGCCATGGACGGCGGTTAGAGCAGTACTTC. It encodes CASSHGRRLEQYF.

The genes are TRBV7-9 and TRBJ2-7; D might be TRBD1 (7 bases). V gave up 1 base and J gave up 6 bases, with 16 bases separating them. Germline V gene data show CDR1 as SEHNR and CDR2 as FQNEAQ (reference sequence). This CDR3 contains 15 residues. The CDR3 here is CASSLGRRGAGEQYF. Written as DNA, the CDR3 is TGTGCCAGCAGCTTAGGTCGCAGGGGGGCCGGCGAGCAGTACTTC. Supplemented by reference TRBV7-9 and TRBJ2-7, the full variable domain reads DTGVSQNPRHKITKRGQNVTFRCDPISEHNRLYWYRQTLGQGPEFLTYFQNEAQLEKSRLLSDRFSAERPKGSFSTLEIQRTEQGDSAMYLCASSLGRRGAGEQYFGPGTRLTVT.